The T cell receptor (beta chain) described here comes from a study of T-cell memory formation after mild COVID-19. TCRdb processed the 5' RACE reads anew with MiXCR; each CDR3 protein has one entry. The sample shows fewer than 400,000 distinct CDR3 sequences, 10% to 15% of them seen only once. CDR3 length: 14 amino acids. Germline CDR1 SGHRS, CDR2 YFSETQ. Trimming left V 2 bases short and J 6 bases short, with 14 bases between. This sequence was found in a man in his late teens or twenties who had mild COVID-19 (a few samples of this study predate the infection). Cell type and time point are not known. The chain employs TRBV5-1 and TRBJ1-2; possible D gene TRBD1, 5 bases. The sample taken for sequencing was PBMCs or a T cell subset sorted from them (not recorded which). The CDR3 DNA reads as TGCGCCAGCAGCTTCCGGGACGGATCTCATGGCTACACCTTC. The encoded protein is CASSFRDGSHGYTF.